This section outlines one T cell receptor (beta chain) sequence together with its context. This clone's antigen is unknown. No base-level quality is on record; no much larger clone is a single base apart. Single viable CD3+CD4+CD8-CD45RO+ cells were sorted as memory CD4+ T cells on a FACSAria II. To determine CMV serostatus, a Roche Elecsys assay was used that detects serum IgG against CMV pp150, pp28, p38 and p52. After the samples were thawed, total CD4+ T cells were enriched through positive selection using CD4 magnetic microbeads. The samples came from a different study that was designed specifically to examine the CD4+ T cell memory repertoire. Peripheral blood mononuclear cells were isolated and cryopreserved following standard operating procedures; serum was stored at -80 °C. Staining used CD3-PerCP (BW264/56), CD4-APC (RPA-T4), CD45RO-PE (UCHT1) and CD8-Pacific Orange (3B5) antibodies, with Sytox blue excluding non-viable cells.

Genomic DNA was extracted from sorted cells with the Quick-DNA Microprep Kit. Amplification of TCRbeta DNA was done with the immunoSEQ hsTCRbeta kit, following the protocol from the manufacturer. An Illumina MiSeq instrument was used to sequence the TCRbeta libraries. Per the original workflow: Once out-of-frame sequences had been removed, fewer than 2.5 million distinct TCRbeta sequences were left, which works out to an average of roughly 72,000 per individual. Each individual was scored using the number of around 180 previously reported CMV-associated TCRbeta sequences that the individual carried and the total number of productive distinct TCRbeta sequences. A beta-binomial model was reimplemented in Python, and scikit-learn random forests with default parameters were trained on data from the US cohort. Classifier performance on the Belgian cohort was summarized as median AUC with percentile confidence intervals over 10,000 bootstrap iterations. The immuneACCESS repertoire file appears here via TCRdb, limited to in-frame rearrangements. These files lack a portion of the clones; in checked studies, under half of the deficit traces to unresolved V genes, and the cause of the others is not known. Clonal size and the V and J genes are those of that table, whereas D and trimming came from the DNA. The sample includes about 58,000 clones, with approximately 86% observed a single time. The ten most abundant clones make up about 0.51% of the sample.

The sample originates from a study of memory CD4+ T cells and cytomegalovirus serostatus (dated by TCRdb to between 2018 and 2020). A note on the overall study: The cohort comprised 33 healthy Belgian adults, 9 CMV seropositive and around 24 CMV seronegative. The study sequenced CD4+ memory TCRbeta repertoires of a Belgian cohort with known cytomegalovirus serostatus to replicate a published TCR-based CMV serostatus classifier. The investigation overall reported the following: Only CD4+CD45RO+ memory cells were sequenced, in contrast to the original study, which included naive and memory CD4+ and CD8+ populations. Results were interpreted as suggesting that the CMV-associated TCR signature is largely present in the CD4+ memory repertoire. Of 164 previously reported CMV-associated TCRbeta sequences, some 73 appeared in the CD4+ memory repertoires, each in one to five individuals. CMV serostatus prediction reached a median bootstrapped AUC of about 0.94 with the original framework and just over 0.9 with a US-trained random forest. On the Belgian cohort, the classifier based on the original framework reached a median bootstrapped AUC of about 0.95, with a 95% CI of 0.76-1.00.

CDR1 and CDR2, looked up from the germline V gene, are MDHEN and SYDVKM. V is cut by 7 bases and J by 7 bases, and the space between the germline ends is 17 bases. The CDR3 runs 13 amino acids, cysteine and phenylalanine included. The only DNA kept is the CDR3, 39 bases in frame from the first base. The TCR sequence derives from an adult in good health and CMV-seronegative. Some clones in this sample may be carry-over from other donors' samples. The sample taken for sequencing was memory CD4+ T cells from blood. In this chain, TRBV28 is recombined with TRBJ2-7, and the D gene may be TRBD2, 6 bases matching. The DNA is TGTGCCAGCACCGGGACTGGCCCTCGGGAGCAGTACTTC. This is translated as CASTGTGPREQYF.